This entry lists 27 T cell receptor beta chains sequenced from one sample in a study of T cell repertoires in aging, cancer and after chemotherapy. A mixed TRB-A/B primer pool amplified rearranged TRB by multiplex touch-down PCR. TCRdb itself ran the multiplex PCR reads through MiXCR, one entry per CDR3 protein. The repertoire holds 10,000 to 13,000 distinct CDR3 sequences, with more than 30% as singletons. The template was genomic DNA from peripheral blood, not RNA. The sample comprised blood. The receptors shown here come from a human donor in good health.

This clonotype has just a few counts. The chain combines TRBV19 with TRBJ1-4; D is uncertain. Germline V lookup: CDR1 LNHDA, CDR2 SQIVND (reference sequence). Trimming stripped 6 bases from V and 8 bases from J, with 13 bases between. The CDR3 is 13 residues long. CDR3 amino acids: CASRGKGQEKLFF. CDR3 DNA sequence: TGTGCCAGTAGAGGGAAGGGCCAAGAAAAACTGTTTTTT.

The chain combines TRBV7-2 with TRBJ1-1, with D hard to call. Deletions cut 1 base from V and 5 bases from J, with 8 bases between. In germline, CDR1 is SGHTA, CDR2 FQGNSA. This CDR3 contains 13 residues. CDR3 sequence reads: CASSLVLGTEAFF. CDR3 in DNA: TGTGCCAGCAGCTTAGTCTTGGGTACTGAAGCTTTCTTT.

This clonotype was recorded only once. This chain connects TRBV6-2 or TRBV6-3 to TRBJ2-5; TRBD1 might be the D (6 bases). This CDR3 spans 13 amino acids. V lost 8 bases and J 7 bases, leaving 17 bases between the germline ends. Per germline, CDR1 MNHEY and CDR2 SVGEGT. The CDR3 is CASSGTPRMTQYF. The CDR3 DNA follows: TGTGCCAGCTCCGGGACACCCAGGATGACCCAGTACTTC.

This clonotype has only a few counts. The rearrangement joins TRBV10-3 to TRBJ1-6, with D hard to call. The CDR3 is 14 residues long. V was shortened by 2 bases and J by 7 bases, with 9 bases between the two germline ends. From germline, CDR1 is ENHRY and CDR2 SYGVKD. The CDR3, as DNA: TGTGCCATCAGTGAGAGGCAGGAAAATTCACCCCTCCACTTT. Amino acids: CAISERQENSPLHF.

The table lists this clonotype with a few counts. The DNA for the CDR3 is TGTGCCAGCAGTTATTCCGGGACTAGCGGGAGGGCCCGTCGCGAGCAGTACTTC. The encoded protein is CASSYSGTSGRARREQYF. This chain joins TRBV6-5 and TRBJ2-7; 16 positions agree with TRBD2. Looked up from germline, CDR1 is MNHEY and CDR2 is SVGAGI. J was trimmed by 6 bases and V by 3 bases; bases with no gene match: 11. This CDR3 region has 18 residues.

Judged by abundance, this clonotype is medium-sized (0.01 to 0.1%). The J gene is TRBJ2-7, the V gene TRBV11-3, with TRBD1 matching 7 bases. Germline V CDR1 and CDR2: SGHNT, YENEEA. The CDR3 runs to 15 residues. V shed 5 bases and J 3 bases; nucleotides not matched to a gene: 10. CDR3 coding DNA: TGTGCCAGCAGCCCAACCGGGACAGATGGCTACGAGCAGTACTTC. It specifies CASSPTGTDGYEQYF. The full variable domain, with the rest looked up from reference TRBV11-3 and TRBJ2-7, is EAGVVQSPRYKIIEKKQPVAFWCNPISGHNTLYWYLQNLGQGPELLIRYENEEAVDDSQLPKDRFSAERLKGVDSTLKIQPAELGDSAVYLCASSPTGTDGYEQYFGPGTRLTVT.

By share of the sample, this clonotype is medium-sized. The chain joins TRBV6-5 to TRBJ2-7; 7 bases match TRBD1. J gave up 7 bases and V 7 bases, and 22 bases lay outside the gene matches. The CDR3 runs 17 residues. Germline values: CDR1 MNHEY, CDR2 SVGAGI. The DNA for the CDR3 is TGTGCCAGCACAACGCGGAAGGCGGTACAGGGGTGGTCGGAGCAGTACTTC. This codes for CASTTRKAVQGWSEQYF.

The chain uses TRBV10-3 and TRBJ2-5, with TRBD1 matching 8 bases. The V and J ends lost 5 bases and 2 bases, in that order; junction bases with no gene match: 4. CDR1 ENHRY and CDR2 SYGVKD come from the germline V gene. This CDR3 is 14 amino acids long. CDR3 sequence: CAISHDRGQETQYF. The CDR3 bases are TGTGCCATCAGTCACGACAGGGGACAAGAGACCCAGTACTTC.

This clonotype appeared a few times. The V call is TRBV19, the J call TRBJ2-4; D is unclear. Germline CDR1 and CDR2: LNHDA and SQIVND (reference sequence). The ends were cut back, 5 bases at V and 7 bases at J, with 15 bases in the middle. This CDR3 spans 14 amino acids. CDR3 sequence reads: CASSPVGPGNIQYF. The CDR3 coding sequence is TGTGCCAGTAGTCCCGTTGGGCCCGGGAACATTCAGTACTTC.

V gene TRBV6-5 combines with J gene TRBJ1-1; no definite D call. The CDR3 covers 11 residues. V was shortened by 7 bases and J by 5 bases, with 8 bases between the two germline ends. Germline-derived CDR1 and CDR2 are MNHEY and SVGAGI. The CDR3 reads CASTQATEAFF. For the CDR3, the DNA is TGTGCCAGCACCCAGGCTACTGAAGCTTTCTTT.

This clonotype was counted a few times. The chain's CDR3 is CASSAGGRNYGYTF. CDR3 bases: TGTGCCAGCAGCGCCGGAGGCCGAAACTATGGCTACACCTTC. This rearrangement joins TRBV5-4 to TRBJ1-2; D is uncertain. V lost 4 bases and J 2 bases, leaving 12 bases between the germline ends. Germline lookup yields CDR1 SGHNT and CDR2 YYREEE (reference sequence). The CDR3 contains 14 residues.

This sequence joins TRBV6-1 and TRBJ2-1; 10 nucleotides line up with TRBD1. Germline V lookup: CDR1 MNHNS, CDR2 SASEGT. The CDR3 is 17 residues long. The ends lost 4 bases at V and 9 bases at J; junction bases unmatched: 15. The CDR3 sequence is CASSARTGGQGPGEQFF. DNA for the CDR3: TGTGCCAGCAGTGCCCGAACGGGGGGACAGGGGCCGGGTGAGCAGTTCTTC.

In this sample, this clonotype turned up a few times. In DNA form, the CDR3 reads TGTGCCAGCAGCTTACGGTTCGATGGCTACACCTTC. This translates into CASSLRFDGYTF. The gene calls are TRBV5-4 and TRBJ1-2; the D is unclear. Per germline, CDR1 SGHNT and CDR2 YYREEE (reference sequence). The ends were cut back, 2 bases at V and 6 bases at J, with 8 bases in the middle. This CDR3 is 12 amino acids long.

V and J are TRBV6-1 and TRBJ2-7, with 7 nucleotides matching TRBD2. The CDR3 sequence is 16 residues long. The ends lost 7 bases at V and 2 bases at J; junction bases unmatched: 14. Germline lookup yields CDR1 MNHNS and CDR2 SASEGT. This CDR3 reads CASTTSGAGLTYEQYF. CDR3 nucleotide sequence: TGTGCCAGCACCACATCTGGGGCGGGACTAACCTACGAGCAGTACTTC.

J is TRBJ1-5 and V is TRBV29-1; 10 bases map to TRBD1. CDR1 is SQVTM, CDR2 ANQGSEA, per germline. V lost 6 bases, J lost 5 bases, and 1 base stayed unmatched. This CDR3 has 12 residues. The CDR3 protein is CSVGTGDQPQHF. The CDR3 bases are TGCAGCGTGGGGACAGGGGATCAGCCCCAGCATTTT.

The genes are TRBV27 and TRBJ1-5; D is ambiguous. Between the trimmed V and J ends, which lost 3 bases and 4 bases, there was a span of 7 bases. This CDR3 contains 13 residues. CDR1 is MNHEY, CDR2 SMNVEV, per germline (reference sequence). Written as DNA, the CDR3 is TGTGCCAGCAGTTTCGCCAGGAATCAGCCCCAGCATTTT. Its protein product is CASSFARNQPQHF.

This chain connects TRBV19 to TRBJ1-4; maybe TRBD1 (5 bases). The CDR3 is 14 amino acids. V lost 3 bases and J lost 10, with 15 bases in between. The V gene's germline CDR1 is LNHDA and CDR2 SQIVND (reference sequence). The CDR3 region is CASSMTVRRGKLFF. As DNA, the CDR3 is TGTGCCAGTAGTATGACAGTCAGGAGAGGAAAACTGTTTTTT.

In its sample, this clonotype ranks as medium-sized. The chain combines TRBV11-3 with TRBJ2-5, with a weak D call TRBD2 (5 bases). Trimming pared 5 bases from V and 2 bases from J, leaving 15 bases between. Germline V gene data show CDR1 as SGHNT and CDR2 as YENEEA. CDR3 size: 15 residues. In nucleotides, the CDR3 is TGTGCCAGCAGCCTCAGTCGGGGTCGGCAAGAGACCCAGTACTTC. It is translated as CASSLSRGRQETQYF.

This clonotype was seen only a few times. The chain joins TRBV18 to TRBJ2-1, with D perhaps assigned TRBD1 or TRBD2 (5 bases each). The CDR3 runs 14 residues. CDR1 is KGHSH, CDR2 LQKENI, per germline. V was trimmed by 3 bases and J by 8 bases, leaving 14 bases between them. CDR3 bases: TGTGCCAGCTCACCGATCGCTGGGGGAGATGAGCAGTTCTTC. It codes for CASSPIAGGDEQFF.

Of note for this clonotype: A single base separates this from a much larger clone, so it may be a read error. In DNA, the CDR3 is TGTGCCAGCACCAAGGGGGCTTACTACGAGCAGTTCTTC. Translation: CASTKGAYYEQFF. This chain connects TRBV6-1 to TRBJ2-1; 7 bases line up with TRBD1. The CDR3 runs 13 residues. V lost 7 bases and J lost 10; bases outside the gene matches: 10. Germline CDR1 is MNHNS and CDR2 is SASEGT.

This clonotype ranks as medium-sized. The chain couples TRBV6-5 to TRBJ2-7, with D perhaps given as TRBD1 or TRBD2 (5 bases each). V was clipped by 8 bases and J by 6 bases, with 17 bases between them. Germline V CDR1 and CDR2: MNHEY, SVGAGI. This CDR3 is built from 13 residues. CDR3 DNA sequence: TGTGCCAGCTCCTTGGGGACCCTGGGCGAGCAGTACTTC. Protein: CASSLGTLGEQYF.

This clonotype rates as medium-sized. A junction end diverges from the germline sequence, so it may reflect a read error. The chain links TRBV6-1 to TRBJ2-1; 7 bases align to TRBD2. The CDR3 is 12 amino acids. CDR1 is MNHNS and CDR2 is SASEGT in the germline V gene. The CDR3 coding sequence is TGTGCCAGCAGTGGGGAGGGTCTCTTATGGATCTTC. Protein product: CASSGEGLLWIF.

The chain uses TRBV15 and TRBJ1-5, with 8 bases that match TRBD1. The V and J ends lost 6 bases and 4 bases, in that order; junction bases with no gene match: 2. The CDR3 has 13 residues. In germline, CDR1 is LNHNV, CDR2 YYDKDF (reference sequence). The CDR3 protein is CATRDRGNQPQHF. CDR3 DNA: TGTGCCACCAGAGACAGGGGAAATCAGCCCCAGCATTTT. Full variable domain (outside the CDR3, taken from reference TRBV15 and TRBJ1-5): DAMVIQNPRYQVTQFGKPVTLSCSQTLNHNVMYWYQQKSSQAPKLLFHYYDKDFNNEADTPDNFQSRRPNTSFCFLDIRSPGLGDTAMYLCATRDRGNQPQHFGDGTRLSIL.

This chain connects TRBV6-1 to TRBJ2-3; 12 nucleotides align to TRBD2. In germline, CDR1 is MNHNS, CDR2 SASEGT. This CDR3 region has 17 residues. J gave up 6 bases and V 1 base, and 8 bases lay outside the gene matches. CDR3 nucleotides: TGTGCCAGCAGTGAAGTCATGACTAGCGGGAGCCGGGATACGCAGTATTTT. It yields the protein CASSEVMTSGSRDTQYF.

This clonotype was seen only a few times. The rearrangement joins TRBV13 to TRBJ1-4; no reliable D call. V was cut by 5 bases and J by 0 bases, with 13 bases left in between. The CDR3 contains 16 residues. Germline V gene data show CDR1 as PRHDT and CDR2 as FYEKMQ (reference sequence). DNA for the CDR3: TGTGCCAGCAGCACCGGAAACGATTCAACTAATGAAAAACTGTTTTTT. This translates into CASSTGNDSTNEKLFF. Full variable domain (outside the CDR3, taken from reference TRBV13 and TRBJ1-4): AAGVIQSPRHLIKEKRETATLKCYPIPRHDTVYWYQQGPGQDPQFLISFYEKMQSDKGSIPDRFSAQQFSDYHSELNMSSLELGDSALYFCASSTGNDSTNEKLFFGSGTQLSVL.

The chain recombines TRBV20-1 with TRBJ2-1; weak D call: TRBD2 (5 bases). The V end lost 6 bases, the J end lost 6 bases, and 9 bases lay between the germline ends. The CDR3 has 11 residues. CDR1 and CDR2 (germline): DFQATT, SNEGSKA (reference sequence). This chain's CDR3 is CSAAGVNEQFF. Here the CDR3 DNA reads TGCAGTGCCGCCGGGGTCAATGAGCAGTTCTTC.

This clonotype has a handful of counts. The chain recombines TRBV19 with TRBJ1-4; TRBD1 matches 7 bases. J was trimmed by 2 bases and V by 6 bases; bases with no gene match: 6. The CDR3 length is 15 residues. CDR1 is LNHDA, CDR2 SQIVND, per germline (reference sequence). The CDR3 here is CASRSPGQTNEKLFF. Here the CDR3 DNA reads TGTGCCAGTAGGTCTCCGGGACAGACTAATGAAAAACTGTTTTTT.